The 19 T cell receptor beta chains listed next were all sequenced from one sample in a study of beta chain features in type 1 diabetes. The whole isolated RNA underwent reverse transcription, so sequencing captured expressed TCRB transcripts. Measured with immunoSEQ multiplex PCR; TCRdb has only the in-frame clones, and not every one. In the table there are around 280,000 clones, 7% to 9% of which are singletons. Sequenced material: central memory CD4+ T cells from blood. These receptors were collected from a woman aged 18-29 years in good health.

This clone was counted at least ten times. V is TRBV29-1 and J is TRBJ2-3; perhaps TRBD2 as D (6 bases). The germline V gene has CDR1 SQVTM and CDR2 ANQGSEA. The CDR3 is 15 amino acids. Trimming left V 4 bases short and J 1 base short, with 15 bases between. The DNA of the CDR3 is TGCAGCGTTGTCTCAGCGGGTGCACGCACAGATACGCAGTATTTT. Translation: CSVVSAGARTDTQYF.

This chain uses TRBV29-1 with TRBJ1-2; D is possibly TRBD1 (5 bases). The CDR3 is 13 amino acids. The germline V and J ends were trimmed by 5 bases and 4 bases, with 14 bases remaining between them. Germline V lookup: CDR1 SQVTM, CDR2 ANQGSEA. CDR3 bases: TGCAGCGTTAAAATCGGGGACCTCTATGGCTACACCTTC. Amino acid sequence: CSVKIGDLYGYTF.

The chain links TRBV5-4 to TRBJ2-2; TRBD2 matches at 7 bases. This CDR3 contains 15 residues. Germline CDR1 and CDR2: SGHNT and YYREEE (reference sequence). Losses at the gene ends were 4 bases for V and 6 bases for J; bases not matched to a gene: 9. Here the CDR3 DNA reads TGTGCCAGCAGCCGGTCGGGAGGCCGGGCCGGGGAGCTGTTTTTT. This translates into CASSRSGGRAGELFF.

This clone has only a few counts. The chain is built from TRBV15 and TRBJ2-1; TRBD2 might be the D (5 bases). The CDR3 is 13 amino acids. Per germline, CDR1 LNHNV and CDR2 YYDKDF (reference sequence). The V and J ends lost 1 base and 9 bases respectively, with 10 bases between them. The CDR3 DNA reads as TGTGCCACCAGCAGAGGGTCCGGGATTGAGCAGTTCTTC. It encodes CATSRGSGIEQFF. Full variable domain (outside the CDR3, taken from reference TRBV15 and TRBJ2-1): DAMVIQNPRYQVTQFGKPVTLSCSQTLNHNVMYWYQQKSSQAPKLLFHYYDKDFNNEADTPDNFQSRRPNTSFCFLDIRSPGLGDTAMYLCATSRGSGIEQFFGPGTRLTVL.

The genes are TRBV19 and TRBJ1-1; D gene ambiguous. CDR1 and CDR2 from the germline V gene are LNHDA and SQIVND (reference sequence). Between the trimmed V and J ends, which lost 2 bases and 1 base, there was a span of 11 bases. The CDR3 loop spans 15 amino acids. The CDR3 DNA reads TGTGCCAGTAGTATACCGACCCTTGAGAACACTGAAGCTTTCTTT. Translating it yields CASSIPTLENTEAFF.

This clone was seen more than once but under ten times. The chain links TRBV5-6 to TRBJ2-5; perhaps TRBD1 as D (6 bases). The CDR3 totals 14 residues. V dropped 4 bases and J dropped 2 bases, with 12 bases sitting between them. Per germline, CDR1 SGHDT and CDR2 YYEEEE. CDR3 DNA sequence: TGTGCCAGCAGCCTGCCTAGGGGGCAAGAGACCCAGTACTTC. As protein: CASSLPRGQETQYF.

This clone was picked up many times. This sequence joins TRBV7-3 and TRBJ2-1; D is unclear. Trimming cost V 5 bases and J 10 bases, with 9 bases left between them. Germline-derived CDR1 and CDR2 are SGHTA and FQGTGA. The CDR3 has 11 residues. CDR3 sequence: CASSRGGEQFF. DNA of the CDR3: TGTGCCAGCAGCAGAGGCGGCGAGCAGTTCTTC.

The CDR3 sequence is CASSLVMGGNQPQHF. CDR3 nucleotide sequence: TGTGCCAGCAGTTTAGTTATGGGGGGCAATCAGCCCCAGCATTTT. V and J are TRBV27 and TRBJ1-5; tentative D call: TRBD1 (5 bases). Germline assignment: CDR1 MNHEY and CDR2 SMNVEV (reference sequence). The CDR3 loop spans 15 amino acids. Trimming took 2 bases from V and 2 from J, leaving 10 bases between them.

This clone was counted only a few times. A much larger clone lies one base from this, so it may be a read error. V gene TRBV7-6 combines with J gene TRBJ2-5; D is ambiguous. V was trimmed by 4 bases and J by 4 bases, leaving 4 bases between them. Germline V lookup: CDR1 SGHVS, CDR2 FNYEAQ. The CDR3 contains 11 residues. For the CDR3, the DNA is TGTGCCAGCAGCTCAACAGAGACCCAGTACTTC. It codes for CASSSTETQYF.

The chain couples TRBV29-1 to TRBJ2-3, with D unclear. The CDR3 contains 12 residues. V gave up 1 base and J gave up 2 bases, with 4 bases separating them. Germline V gives CDR1 SQVTM, CDR2 ANQGSEA. The DNA of the CDR3 is TGCAGCGTTGAAGCAACCACAGATACGCAGTATTTT. Its protein product is CSVEATTDTQYF.

CDR3 protein: CASSRDTRASEAFF. The CDR3 DNA is TGTGCCAGTAGTAGGGACACCAGAGCCTCAGAAGCTTTCTTT. The chain employs TRBV19 and TRBJ1-1; the D gene is possibly TRBD1 (6 bases). V lost 4 bases and J 8 bases, leaving 17 bases between the germline ends. Germline V CDR1 and CDR2: LNHDA, SQIVND (reference sequence). The CDR3 is 14 residues long.

The V call is TRBV7-8, the J call TRBJ2-5; no clear D. The CDR3 runs to 12 residues. CDR1 is SGHVS, CDR2 FQNEAQ, per germline. Trimming took 5 bases from V and 3 from J, leaving 7 bases between them. The CDR3 sequence is CASSPAEETQYF. In DNA, the CDR3 is TGTGCCAGCAGCCCCGCCGAAGAGACCCAGTACTTC.

This clone occurred many times. This chain joins TRBV6-6 and TRBJ2-3; 9 nucleotides match TRBD2. Germline V lookup: CDR1 MNHNY, CDR2 SVGAGI (reference sequence). The CDR3 has 15 residues. Unmatched junction bases numbered 12, after V lost 6 bases and J lost 8 bases. The CDR3 DNA sequence: TGTGCCAGCAGCCCCGATTTGCGGGGGGGCGTTACGCAGTATTTT. Its translation is CASSPDLRGGVTQYF.

This clone occurred a few times. The chain links TRBV5-1 to TRBJ2-5; 8 bases line up with TRBD1. The junction had 6 bases not matched to a gene; V was cut back by 0 bases and J by 5 bases. CDR1 SGHRS and CDR2 YFSETQ come from the germline V gene. The CDR3 sequence is 15 residues long. The CDR3 sequence is CASSLVGQGQETQYF. The CDR3, as DNA: TGCGCCAGCAGCTTGGTCGGACAGGGTCAGGAGACCCAGTACTTC.

This clone was seen only a few times. The J gene is TRBJ2-2, the V gene TRBV9, with a possible D match to TRBD1 (6 bases). The CDR3 sequence is 15 residues long. The ends were cut back, 3 bases at V and 6 bases at J, with 15 bases in the middle. Per germline, CDR1 SGDLS and CDR2 YYNGEE. CDR3 sequence reads: CASSARQWGPGELFF. The CDR3 bases are TGTGCCAGCAGCGCACGTCAATGGGGGCCCGGGGAGCTGTTTTTT.

The V and J genes are TRBV25-1 and TRBJ2-3; TRBD2 aligns across 9 bases. After removal of 6 bases from V and 4 bases from J, the junction contained 8 bases not matched to a gene. The CDR3 runs to 15 residues. In germline, CDR1 is MGHDK, CDR2 SYGVNS. CDR3 nucleotide sequence: TGTGCCAGCAGGGGGACTAGCAGGGGAGCAGATACGCAGTATTTT. Its protein is CASRGTSRGADTQYF.

This clone was seen a handful of times. V usage is TRBV27 and J usage is TRBJ2-3; D not resolved. Germline lookup yields CDR1 MNHEY and CDR2 SMNVEV (reference sequence). Trimming shortened V by 9 bases and J by 5 bases, and 6 bases separated the two germline ends. The CDR3 is 10 amino acids. The CDR3 nucleotides read TGTGCCAGTGGGGTAGATACGCAGTATTTT. It translates to CASGVDTQYF.

CDR3: CAWRPQASGNTIYF. The CDR3 bases are TGTGCCTGGAGGCCCCAGGCCTCTGGAAACACCATATATTTT. The chain is built from TRBV30 and TRBJ1-3; D call uncertain. Trimming removed 3 bases at V and 0 bases at J, with 9 bases between. In germline, CDR1 is GTSNPN, CDR2 SVGIG (reference sequence). This CDR3 contains 14 residues.

This clone has more than one count but fewer than ten. The chain's CDR3 is CASSRSGTRTYEQYF. The CDR3 coding sequence is TGTGCCAGCAGCCGGAGCGGGACCAGGACCTACGAGCAGTACTTC. This chain uses TRBV11-3 with TRBJ2-7; 7 bases align to TRBD2. Germline V gene sequence: CDR1 SGHNT, CDR2 YENEEA. With 5 bases clipped from V and 2 bases from J, the junction kept 9 bases outside the gene matches. This CDR3 is built from 15 residues.